This T cell receptor beta chain derives from a study of blood T cell repertoires in COVID-19. This CDR3 spans 15 amino acids. Trimming removed 4 bases from V and 0 bases from J, with 10 bases in between. Germline values: CDR1 LNHDA, CDR2 SQIVND (reference sequence). Sequenced by immunoSEQ multiplex PCR; TCRdb stores in-frame clones only, minus some. The sample holds 150,000 to 200,000 clones, approximately 95% seen once. The TCR originated in a woman aged 60 to 75 with COVID-19, enrolled during active disease. The sequenced sample consisted of peripheral blood. The V and J genes are TRBV19 and TRBJ1-5, with D unresolved. CDR3 in DNA: TGTGCCAGTAGTAACCCTAGTTATAGCAATCAGCCCCAGCATTTT. Residues: CASSNPSYSNQPQHF.